This T cell receptor beta chain is from a study of cytomegalovirus exposure and HLA in healthy donors. CDR1 and CDR2 from the germline V gene are SGHRS and YFSETQ. The CDR3 runs 15 residues. Losses at the gene ends were 6 bases for V and 8 bases for J; bases not matched to a gene: 13. Points from the study as a whole: The study put 160 or so TCR beta chains on its list as cytomegalovirus-associated. For cytomegalovirus status, the classifier reportedly gave diagnoses with high specificity and sensitivity. Subsequent analysis showed first-cohort TCR clusters tending to co-occur in 120 validation repertoires. In vitro confirmation showed three CMV-associated chains to be CMV antigen specific.

TCRdb's table, derived via immunoSEQ multiplex PCR, lists solely in-frame clones and lacks some. In the table there are about 240,000 clones, around nine tenths of which are singletons. To note about this clone: Its target is unknown.

The sample taken for sequencing was PBMCs. The chain couples TRBV5-1 to TRBJ1-4, with TRBD1 matching 7 bases. This TCR was sampled from a man aged 18 to 29 in good health and CMV-seronegative. CDR3 bases: TGCGCCAGCACCACCCAGGGGGTTTCGGGAGAAAAACTGTTTTTT. It is translated as CASTTQGVSGEKLFF. Using reference TRBV5-1 and TRBJ1-4 for the parts outside the CDR3, the full variable domain is KAGVTQTPRYLIKTRGQQVTLSCSPISGHRSVSWYQQTPGQGLQFLFEYFSETQRNKGNFPGRFSGRQFSNSRSEMNVSTLELGDSALYLCASTTQGVSGEKLFFGSGTQLSVL.